The 9 T cell receptor beta chains given below trace back to one sample, sequenced in a study of blood T cells in healthy people across ages. It was with a sample-barcoded 5' primer and a J-beta primer mix that a second PCR of roughly 7 to 12 cycles was run. One entry per CDR3 protein results from TCRdb running MiXCR on the 5' RACE reads. The sample comprises roughly 1,100,000 distinct CDR3 sequences, about 25% of which are singletons, and 0.75% rests with the top ten. The same data also contributed to another study, on T cells of mothers and their children.

What was sequenced was blood. The receptors come from a girl aged 2 to 9 in good health.

There are a few counts of this clonotype. The rearrangement links TRBV7-9 to TRBJ2-1, with 7 bases aligning to TRBD2. The CDR3 extends over 15 amino acids. With 5 bases clipped from V and 4 bases from J, the junction kept 8 bases outside the gene matches. Germline values: CDR1 SEHNR, CDR2 FQNEAQ (reference sequence). In DNA form, the CDR3 reads TGTGCCAGCAGCCCCGTAGCTAGCGGTTACAATGAGCAGTTCTTC. This codes for CASSPVASGYNEQFF.

The J gene is TRBJ1-4, the V gene TRBV21-1; the table assigns TRBD1, which was not confirmed against the DNA. TRBV21-1 is assigned pseudogene status. The CDR3 loop spans 17 amino acids. The CDR3: CASSTRPEAGTNEKLFF. The CDR3 bases are TGTGCCAGCAGCACCCGTCCCGAGGCCGGAACTAATGAAAAACTGTTTTTT.

A few counts support this clonotype. This chain uses TRBV18 with TRBJ2-7, with TRBD1 matching over 7 bases. The ends lost 4 bases at V and 3 bases at J; junction bases unmatched: 6. In germline, CDR1 is KGHSH, CDR2 LQKENI. The CDR3 length is 14 residues. In nucleotides, the CDR3 is TGTGCCAGCTCACTGGGACAGAGTTTCTACGAGCAGTACTTC. It codes for CASSLGQSFYEQYF.

This clonotype appeared a few times. This chain joins TRBV20-1 and TRBJ2-2; 10 nucleotides match TRBD1. Germline lookup yields CDR1 DFQATT and CDR2 SNEGSKA (reference sequence). The CDR3 length is 16 residues. The V and J ends lost 3 bases and 4 bases, in that order; junction bases with no gene match: 8. The CDR3, as DNA: TGCAGTGCTAGGGCTCGAGACAGGGGGCCCACCGGGGAGCTGTTTTTT. This encodes CSARARDRGPTGELFF.

This clonotype was counted many times. V and J are TRBV9 and TRBJ2-1, with no clear D. V was cut by 2 bases and J by 1 base, with 4 bases left in between. The length of the CDR3 is 13 residues. Germline V gives CDR1 SGDLS, CDR2 YYNGEE. CDR3 nucleotide sequence: TGTGCCAGCAGCGTTGGGTCCTACAATGAGCAGTTCTTC. The encoded protein is CASSVGSYNEQFF.

V is TRBV29-1 and J is TRBJ1-1, with D perhaps TRBD1 (5 bases). The germline V and J ends were trimmed by 3 bases and 3 bases, with 23 bases remaining between them. The CDR3 extends over 17 amino acids. The germline CDR1 and CDR2 sequences are SQVTM and ANQGSEA. CDR3 protein: CSVDSPGYKEVYTEAFF. As DNA, the CDR3 is TGCAGCGTTGATAGTCCAGGGTATAAAGAAGTTTACACTGAAGCTTTCTTT.

The chain uses TRBV28 and TRBJ2-1; 10 bases line up with TRBD1. Germline V gene data show CDR1 as MDHEN and CDR2 as SYDVKM. After removal of 1 base from V and 2 bases from J, the junction contained 8 bases not matched to a gene. This CDR3 contains 18 residues. This CDR3 reads CASSLYGLGQGPYNEQFF. CDR3 sequence (DNA): TGTGCCAGCAGTTTATATGGTCTGGGACAGGGGCCCTACAATGAGCAGTTCTTC. Drawing the rest from reference TRBV28 and TRBJ2-1, the complete variable domain is DVKVTQSSRYLVKRTGEKVFLECVQDMDHENMFWYRQDPGLGLRLIYFSYDVKMKEKGDIPEGYSVSREKKERFSLILESASTNQTSMYLCASSLYGLGQGPYNEQFFGPGTRLTVL.

Only a few counts were recorded for this clonotype. The chain joins TRBV12-3 or TRBV12-4 to TRBJ2-7; possible D gene TRBD1, 8 bases. V was cut by 7 bases and J by 5 bases, with 15 bases left in between. The CDR3 length is 13 residues. In DNA, the CDR3 is TGTGCCAGCACCGTAACAGGGGGGGACGAGCAGTACTTC. Encoded protein: CASTVTGGDEQYF.

The chain combines TRBV12-3 or TRBV12-4 with TRBJ2-3; D is undetermined. Trimming stripped 4 bases from V and 6 bases from J, with 8 bases between. The length of the CDR3 is 12 residues. Written as DNA, the CDR3 is TGTGCCAGCAGTTCGGGCTGGGATACGCAGTATTTT. This codes for CASSSGWDTQYF.